This entry lists 29 T cell receptor beta chains sequenced from one sample in a study of blood T cell repertoires in COVID-19. Profiling relied on immunoSEQ multiplex PCR, and the TCRdb table lists in-frame clones only, not all of them. Of about 490,000 clones in the sample, 75% to 90% are singletons; the top ten hold about 3.2%. The sequenced sample was peripheral blood. Source of these receptors: a human donor in a cohort sampled during active COVID-19.

This chain connects TRBV10-3 to TRBJ1-4, with D perhaps matching TRBD1 (5 bases). CDR3 length: 17 amino acids. The ends were cut back, 0 bases at V and 8 bases at J, with 19 bases in the middle. Germline V gene data show CDR1 as ENHRY and CDR2 as SYGVKD. The CDR3 reads CAISESGNGRAREKLFF. The CDR3 nucleotides are TGTGCCATCAGTGAGTCTGGTAATGGCAGGGCAAGGGAAAAACTGTTTTTT.

This clone was counted a single time. The chain couples TRBV19 to TRBJ2-7; possibly TRBD2 for D (6 bases). The CDR3 has 11 residues. V was pared by 6 bases and J by 3 bases, with 6 bases between. CDR1 is LNHDA and CDR2 is SQIVND in the germline V gene (reference sequence). For the CDR3, the DNA is TGTGCCAGTAGGGGAGGCTACGAGCAGTACTTC. It translates to CASRGGYEQYF.

The rearrangement links TRBV11-2 to TRBJ2-3, with a possible D match to TRBD2 (6 bases). This CDR3 comprises 16 residues. CDR1 is SGHAT and CDR2 is FQNNGV in the germline V gene. V lost 2 bases and J lost 1, with 13 bases in between. CDR3 coding DNA: TGTGCCAGCAGCTTAAGGAGGGACGCCCGCACAGATACGCAGTATTTT. This sequence encodes CASSLRRDARTDTQYF.

The DNA for the CDR3 is TGTGCCAGCAGCAGCGTAGGAAGAATCAATGAGCAGTTCTTC. This codes for CASSSVGRINEQFF. The chain joins TRBV9 to TRBJ2-1, with D uncertain. The germline V and J ends were trimmed by 4 bases and 6 bases, with 14 bases remaining between them. Germline V lookup: CDR1 SGDLS, CDR2 YYNGEE. The CDR3 spans 14 residues.

This clone was counted a few times. CDR3 sequence: CASSESSGSGAGELFF. CDR3 in DNA: TGCGCCAGCAGTGAGTCTAGCGGGAGTGGCGCCGGGGAGCTGTTTTTT. The J gene is TRBJ2-2, the V gene TRBV10-2, with 9 nucleotides matching TRBD2. This CDR3 is 16 amino acids long. CDR1 and CDR2 (germline): WSHSY, SAAADI. V trimming: 0 bases; J trimming: 6 bases; junction bases outside the gene matches: 5.

The count of this clone is one. The chain carries TRBV7-9 and TRBJ2-1; a possible D gene is TRBD2 (6 bases). Germline loops: CDR1 SEHNR, CDR2 FQNEAQ (reference sequence). The V end was cut by 7 bases, the J end by 1 base, with 17 bases between. The CDR3 length is 16 residues. The CDR3 protein is CASIVGGAISYNEQFF. The CDR3 bases are TGTGCCAGCATAGTCGGGGGAGCGATATCCTACAATGAGCAGTTCTTC.

In this sample, this clone turned up a few times. This chain connects TRBV5-3 to TRBJ2-7; TRBD2 is a possible D gene (6 bases). TRBV5-3 belongs to the ORF category, with a function that is uncertain. The V end lost 4 bases, the J end lost 0 bases, and 14 bases lay between the germline ends. The CDR3 sequence is 15 residues long. The CDR3 region has the DNA TGTGCCAGAAGCCAAAAGGAGGGACCCTCCTACGAGCAGTACTTC. Amino acid sequence: CARSQKEGPSYEQYF.

V usage is TRBV6-4 and J usage is TRBJ1-2, with 9 nucleotides matching TRBD1. The CDR3 spans 17 residues. The ends lost 4 bases at V and 4 bases at J; junction bases unmatched: 13. The germline V gene has CDR1 MRHNA and CDR2 SNTAGT. The CDR3 nucleotides read TGTGCCAGCAGTGCTTCAGGGACAGGGAGTTCTGGCTATGGCTACACCTTC. It yields the protein CASSASGTGSSGYGYTF.

This sequence joins TRBV4-3 and TRBJ1-6; the match to TRBD1 covers 8 bases. The germline gives CDR1 LGHNA, CDR2 YSLEER. V was clipped by 1 base and J by 10 bases; unmatched bases: 3. This CDR3 region has 14 residues. Here the CDR3 DNA reads TGCGCCAGCAGCCAAGCAGGGGGCAGGTCACCCCTCCACTTT. Amino acids: CASSQAGGRSPLHF.

This clone has only one observation. J is TRBJ2-1 and V is TRBV2; 11 bases are shared with TRBD2. The CDR3 spans 16 residues. Looked up from germline, CDR1 is SNHLY and CDR2 is FYNNEI. J was trimmed by 2 bases and V by 2 bases; bases with no gene match: 2. This chain's CDR3 is CASSENSGGAYNEQFF. CDR3 nucleotides: TGTGCCAGCAGTGAAAATAGCGGGGGGGCCTACAATGAGCAGTTCTTC.

The chain combines TRBV6-2 or TRBV6-3 with TRBJ1-6, with D possibly matching TRBD1 (5 bases). The CDR3 is made up of 15 amino acids. The ends were cut back, 6 bases at V and 9 bases at J, with 18 bases in the middle. Germline CDR1 is MNHEY and CDR2 is SVGEGT. The CDR3: CASSLALGHGSPLHF. The CDR3 DNA follows: TGTGCCAGCAGCCTAGCCCTGGGGCACGGTTCACCCCTCCACTTT.

The chain couples TRBV6-2 or TRBV6-3 to TRBJ2-1; possibly TRBD2 for D (5 bases). This CDR3 is built from 13 residues. With 0 bases removed from V and 9 bases from J, the gap between germline ends came to 9 bases. From germline, CDR1 is MNHEY and CDR2 SVGEGT. The CDR3, as DNA: TGTGCCAGCAGTTACTCGGGAGTAACTGAGCAGTTCTTC. This gives the protein CASSYSGVTEQFF.

The chain links TRBV7-2 to TRBJ1-1; TRBD1 might be the D (6 bases). V was shortened by 8 bases and J by 1 base, with 17 bases between the two germline ends. Looked up from germline, CDR1 is SGHTA and CDR2 is FQGNSA. The CDR3 has 15 amino acids. CDR3 coding DNA: TGTGCCAGCCGATCCCGAGGGGGGGCGAACACTGAAGCTTTCTTT. This encodes CASRSRGGANTEAFF.

This rearrangement joins TRBV27 to TRBJ2-1, with TRBD2 matching 11 bases. The germline gives CDR1 MNHEY, CDR2 SMNVEV (reference sequence). This CDR3 spans 15 amino acids. J was trimmed by 3 bases and V by 4 bases; bases with no gene match: 2. CDR3 sequence reads: CASSSTSGVYNEQFF. DNA of the CDR3: TGTGCCAGCAGTTCGACTAGCGGGGTCTACAATGAGCAGTTCTTC.

The chain combines TRBV27 with TRBJ2-5, with D perhaps matching TRBD2 (6 bases). The V gene's germline CDR1 is MNHEY and CDR2 SMNVEV (reference sequence). The CDR3 covers 12 residues. With 5 bases removed from V and 5 bases from J, the gap between germline ends came to 9 bases. The DNA for the CDR3 is TGTGCCAGCAGTCGGGCGGGGGAGACCCAGTACTTC. This translates into CASSRAGETQYF.

This clone was counted a single time. The rearrangement links TRBV15 to TRBJ1-5; D gene uncertain. The V gene's germline CDR1 is LNHNV and CDR2 YYDKDF (reference sequence). The CDR3 runs to 14 residues. V dropped 0 bases and J dropped 9 bases, with 12 bases sitting between them. The CDR3 DNA sequence: TGTGCCACCAGCAGAGATTTTACCGTGGCGCCCCAGCATTTT. As protein: CATSRDFTVAPQHF.

The genes are TRBV4-3 and TRBJ2-3, with 10 bases fitting TRBD1. CDR1 is LGHNA and CDR2 is YSLEER in the germline V gene. With 3 bases clipped from V and 5 bases from J, the junction kept 8 bases outside the gene matches. This CDR3 has 16 amino acids. The CDR3 region has the DNA TGCGCCAGCAGCCACAGACAGGGGGCGGGTGAAGATACGCAGTATTTT. Protein: CASSHRQGAGEDTQYF.

The CDR3 sequence: CASSEGARTEAFF. For the CDR3, the DNA is TGTGCCAGCAGTGAAGGGGCGCGCACTGAAGCTTTCTTT. The V gene is TRBV25-1, the J gene TRBJ1-1; D is perhaps TRBD1 (5 bases). The CDR3 has 13 amino acids. V was shortened by 2 bases and J by 4 bases, with 8 bases between the two germline ends. CDR1 is MGHDK and CDR2 is SYGVNS in the germline V gene.

The V call is TRBV19, the J call TRBJ2-7; 7 nucleotides align to TRBD2. J lost 3 bases, V lost 4 bases, and 12 bases had no gene match. In germline, CDR1 is LNHDA, CDR2 SQIVND (reference sequence). The CDR3 has 16 residues. The chain's CDR3 is CASSRSLTSWDYEQYF. The CDR3 region has the DNA TGTGCCAGTAGTAGAAGCTTGACTAGCTGGGACTACGAGCAGTACTTC.

This clone was seen more than once but under ten times. This rearrangement joins TRBV10-3 to TRBJ2-7; 7 bases agree with TRBD1. Germline trimming cut 10 bases from V and 3 bases from J; bases unmatched to any gene: 6. Per the germline V gene, CDR1 is ENHRY and CDR2 is SYGVKD. CDR3 length equals 12 residues. The CDR3 is CATTTGIYEQYF. CDR3 DNA: TGTGCCACCACGACAGGGATCTACGAGCAGTACTTC.

The CDR3, as DNA: TGTGCCAGCAGGCCCCGGGCAGGGCCATATACGCAGTATTTT. Its protein is CASRPRAGPYTQYF. The rearrangement links TRBV11-1 to TRBJ2-3, with D perhaps TRBD1 (5 bases). Trimming shortened V by 6 bases and J by 7 bases, and 17 bases separated the two germline ends. The CDR3 sequence is 14 residues long. Germline lookup yields CDR1 SGHAT and CDR2 FQDESV (reference sequence). Drawing the rest from reference TRBV11-1 and TRBJ2-3, the complete variable domain is EAEVAQSPRYKITEKSQAVAFWCDPISGHATLYWYRQILGQGPELLVQFQDESVVDDSQLPKDRFSAERLKGVDSTLKIQPAELGDSAMYLCASRPRAGPYTQYFGPGTRLTVL.

The chain combines TRBV5-1 with TRBJ2-1; TRBD1 matches at 9 bases. This CDR3 comprises 16 residues. Germline V gene lookup returns CDR1 SGHRS and CDR2 YFSETQ. Trimming took 4 bases from V and 7 from J; bases not matched to a gene: 12. The CDR3 loop reads CASSTGAGTGLNEQFF. In DNA form, the CDR3 reads TGCGCCAGCAGCACGGGGGCCGGGACAGGGTTAAATGAGCAGTTCTTC.

V usage is TRBV9 and J usage is TRBJ2-2; 10 bases line up with TRBD2. There are 15 residues in the CDR3. Trimming removed 0 bases from V and 8 bases from J; junction bases left unmatched: 4. Per the germline V gene, CDR1 is SGDLS and CDR2 is YYNGEE. The CDR3 nucleotides are TGTGCCAGCAGCGTAGAACTAGCGGGATTGGGGGAGCTGTTTTTT. It yields the protein CASSVELAGLGELFF.

This clone was counted a few times. CDR3 protein: CASTQGTDTQYF. The CDR3 DNA is TGTGCCAGCACCCAGGGAACAGATACGCAGTATTTT. The chain recombines TRBV5-8 with TRBJ2-3; D may be TRBD1 (5 bases). The length of the CDR3 is 12 residues. Per the germline V gene, CDR1 is SGHTS and CDR2 is YDEGEE. The V end lost 6 bases, the J end lost 3 bases, and 8 bases lay between the germline ends.

The chain links TRBV24-1 to TRBJ2-2, with 11 bases identical to TRBD1. The J segment lost 4 bases and the V segment lost 7 bases, leaving 10 bases of the junction unmatched. The germline CDR1 and CDR2 sequences are KGHDR and SFDVKD. The CDR3 length is 17 residues. The CDR3 coding sequence is TGTGCCACCAGCGGGCCTGGACAGGGGGCGGTCACCGGGGAGCTGTTTTTT. It specifies CATSGPGQGAVTGELFF.

This chain uses TRBV4-1 with TRBJ1-3; no firm D call. CDR3 length equals 16 residues. The ends were cut back, 0 bases at V and 0 bases at J, with 9 bases in the middle. The germline V gene encodes CDR1 MGHRA and CDR2 YSYEKL. For the CDR3, the DNA is TGCGCCAGCAGCCAAGATACTACCAACTCTGGAAACACCATATATTTT. This gives the protein CASSQDTTNSGNTIYF.

The V and J genes are TRBV10-3 and TRBJ1-5; the D is unclear. Per germline, CDR1 ENHRY and CDR2 SYGVKD. Trimming cost V 6 bases and J 0 bases, with 9 bases left between them. CDR3 size: 14 residues. CDR3 region: CAISSEGSNQPQHF. The CDR3 region has the DNA TGTGCCATCAGCAGTGAGGGTAGCAATCAGCCCCAGCATTTT.

CDR3 sequence (DNA): TGTGCCAGCAGCCGGGACAGGGGCTACGAGCAGTACTTC. Residues: CASSRDRGYEQYF. The gene calls are TRBV7-3 and TRBJ2-7; 10 bases agree with TRBD1. The CDR3 consists of 13 residues. Unmatched junction bases numbered 1, after V lost 5 bases and J lost 3 bases. Looked up from germline, CDR1 is SGHTA and CDR2 is FQGTGA. The variable domain in full, completed from reference TRBV7-3 and TRBJ2-7, reads GAGVSQTPSNKVTEKGKYVELRCDPISGHTALYWYRQSLGQGPEFLIYFQGTGAADDSGLPNDRFFAVRPEGSVSTLKIQRTERGDSAVYLCASSRDRGYEQYFGPGTRLTVT.

The chain employs TRBV11-3 and TRBJ2-5; 10 positions agree with TRBD2. The length of the CDR3 is 15 residues. CDR1 SGHNT and CDR2 YENEEA come from the germline V gene. The J segment lost 4 bases and the V segment lost 3 bases, leaving 5 bases of the junction unmatched. CDR3 in amino acids: CASSFTSGIGETQYF. In nucleotides, the CDR3 is TGTGCCAGCAGCTTCACTAGCGGGATAGGAGAGACCCAGTACTTC.